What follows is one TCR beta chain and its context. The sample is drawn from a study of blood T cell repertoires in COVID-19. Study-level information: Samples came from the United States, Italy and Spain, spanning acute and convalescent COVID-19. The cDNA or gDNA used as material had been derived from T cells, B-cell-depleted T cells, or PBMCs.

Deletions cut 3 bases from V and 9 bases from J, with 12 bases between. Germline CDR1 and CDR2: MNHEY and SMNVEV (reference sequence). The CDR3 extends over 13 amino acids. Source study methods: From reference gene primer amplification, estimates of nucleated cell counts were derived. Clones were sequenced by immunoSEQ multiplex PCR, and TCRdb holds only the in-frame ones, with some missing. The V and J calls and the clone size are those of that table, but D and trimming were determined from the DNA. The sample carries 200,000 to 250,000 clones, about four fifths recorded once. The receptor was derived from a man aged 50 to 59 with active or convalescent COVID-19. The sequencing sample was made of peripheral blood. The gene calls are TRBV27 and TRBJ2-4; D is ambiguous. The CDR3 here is CASSFAPELIQYF. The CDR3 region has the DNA TGTGCCAGCAGTTTCGCGCCCGAACTCATTCAGTACTTC.